Listed here are 2 T cell receptor beta chains from one sample, sequenced in a study of cytomegalovirus exposure and HLA in healthy donors. The PCR ran on 60 Vbeta and 13 Jbeta primers. Here immunoSEQ multiplex PCR was the method, and the copy in TCRdb shows in-frame clones only, minus some. The profile shows fewer than 200,000 clones, around 80% of them singletons. The specimen was PBMCs. These receptor sequences come from a female donor in good health and CMV-seronegative.

The chain is built from TRBV5-4 and TRBJ2-1; 11 bases fit TRBD2. The junction had 11 bases not matched to a gene; V was cut back by 3 bases and J by 6 bases. The CDR3 loop spans 17 amino acids. In germline, CDR1 is SGHNT, CDR2 YYREEE (reference sequence). CDR3 loop: CASSSKGTSGEGNEQFF. CDR3 nucleotide sequence: TGTGCCAGCAGCTCTAAAGGGACTAGCGGAGAGGGCAATGAGCAGTTCTTC. Full variable domain (missing parts from reference TRBV5-4 and TRBJ2-1): ETGVTQSPTHLIKTRGQQVTLRCSSQSGHNTVSWYQQALGQGPQFIFQYYREEENGRGNFPPRFSGLQFPNYSSELNVNALELDDSALYLCASSSKGTSGEGNEQFFGPGTRLTVL.

V gene TRBV2 combines with J gene TRBJ1-1; tentatively, D is TRBD1 (5 bases). CDR1 is SNHLY and CDR2 is FYNNEI in the germline V gene. CDR3 size: 11 residues. With 6 bases removed from V and 8 bases from J, the gap between germline ends came to 10 bases. Here the CDR3 DNA reads TGTGCCAGCAGGTGGGAGGGGGAAGCTTTCTTT. Translated, it gives CASRWEGEAFF. Based on the CDR3 plus reference TRBV2 and TRBJ1-1, the full variable domain is EPEVTQTPSHQVTQMGQEVILRCVPISNHLYFYWYRQILGQKVEFLVSFYNNEISEKSEIFDDQFSVERPDGSNFTLKIRSTKLEDSAMYFCASRWEGEAFFGQGTRLTVV.